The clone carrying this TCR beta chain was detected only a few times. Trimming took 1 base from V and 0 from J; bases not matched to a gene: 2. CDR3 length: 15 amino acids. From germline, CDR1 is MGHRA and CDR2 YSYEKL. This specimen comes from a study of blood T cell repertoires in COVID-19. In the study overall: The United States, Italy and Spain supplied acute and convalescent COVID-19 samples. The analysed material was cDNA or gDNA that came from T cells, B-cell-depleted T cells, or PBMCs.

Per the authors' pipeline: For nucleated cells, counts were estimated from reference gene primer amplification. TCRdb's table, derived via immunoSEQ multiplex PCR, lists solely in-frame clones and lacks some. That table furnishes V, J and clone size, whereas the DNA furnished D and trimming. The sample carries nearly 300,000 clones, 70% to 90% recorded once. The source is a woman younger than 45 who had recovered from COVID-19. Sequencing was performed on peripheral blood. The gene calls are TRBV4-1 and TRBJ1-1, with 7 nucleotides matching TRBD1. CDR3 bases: TGCGCCAGCAGCCAAGGGGGACAGATGAACACTGAAGCTTTCTTT. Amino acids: CASSQGGQMNTEAFF.